One sample yielded the 12 T cell receptor beta chains listed below, sequenced in a study of metastatic and nonmetastatic thyroid tumors. From the PCR reads, TCRdb re-called clones with MiXCR. The repertoire holds about 16,000 clones, with approximately 13% as singletons. Patients had received no treatment of any kind before thyroid surgery. The specimen sequenced was tumor tissue. The source is a female donor with papillary thyroid cancer or a benign thyroid nodule (not recorded which). Some clones in this sample may be carry-over from other donors' samples.

This clone has ten or more counts. V gene TRBV7-9 combines with J gene TRBJ2-1, with D tentatively TRBD1 (6 bases). The CDR3 covers 17 residues. The V gene lost 5 bases and the J gene lost 8 bases, with 25 bases spanning the gap. Per the germline V gene, CDR1 is SEHNR and CDR2 is FQNEAQ (reference sequence). The CDR3 coding sequence is TGTGCCAGCAGCCAAACCCGCCTTCGACAGGCGCCCTATGAGCAGTTCTTC. Translating it yields CASSQTRLRQAPYEQFF.

The V and J genes are TRBV25-1 and TRBJ2-1; TRBD2 matches 7 bases. J gave up 3 bases and V 6 bases, and 2 bases lay outside the gene matches. Looked up from germline, CDR1 is MGHDK and CDR2 is SYGVNS. The CDR3 extends over 13 amino acids. The CDR3 region is CASRTSDYNEQFF. The CDR3 nucleotides read TGTGCCAGCAGAACTAGCGACTACAATGAGCAGTTCTTC.

This clone came up many times. This rearrangement joins TRBV9 to TRBJ2-2; the match to TRBD2 covers 8 bases. Per the germline V gene, CDR1 is SGDLS and CDR2 is YYNGEE. The trim removed 2 bases at V and 3 bases at J, leaving 6 bases unmatched. The CDR3 has 16 residues. CDR3 amino acids: CASSVTAGGYTGELFF. In nucleotides, the CDR3 is TGTGCCAGCAGCGTCACGGCGGGAGGATACACCGGGGAGCTGTTTTTT.

This clone was observed many times. The genes are TRBV7-9 and TRBJ2-3; the D call may be TRBD1 or TRBD2 (5 bases each). Germline V gives CDR1 SEHNR, CDR2 FQNEAQ (reference sequence). This CDR3 has 17 residues. The V and J ends lost 5 bases and 3 bases respectively, with 21 bases between them. CDR3 loop: CASSLRPGTRGTDTQYF. The CDR3 coding sequence is TGTGCCAGCAGCCTTAGGCCGGGGACCCGCGGGACAGATACGCAGTATTTT.

This clone was picked up many times. J is TRBJ2-5 and V is TRBV10-3; the match to TRBD2 covers 16 bases. CDR3 size: 16 residues. V shed 3 bases, J shed 7 bases, and the junction held 5 bases outside the gene matches. Germline values: CDR1 ENHRY, CDR2 SYGVKD. Here the CDR3 DNA reads TGTGCCATCAGTGACCCCGGGACTAGCGGGAGGGGGACCCAGTACTTC. This translates into CAISDPGTSGRGTQYF.

This clone occurred many times. CDR3 loop: CASSLTWQETQYF. In DNA form, the CDR3 reads TGTGCCAGCAGCTTAACCTGGCAAGAGACCCAGTACTTC. V is TRBV7-3 and J is TRBJ2-5; D remains unclear. Germline values: CDR1 SGHTA, CDR2 FQGTGA. The CDR3 covers 13 residues. V gave up 0 bases and J gave up 2 bases, with 4 bases separating them.

This clone is judged medium-sized. This chain uses TRBV5-1 with TRBJ1-2; D not resolved. This CDR3 is 14 amino acids long. V lost 4 bases to trimming and J lost 11 bases, with 21 bases between them. Germline values: CDR1 SGHRS, CDR2 YFSETQ. The CDR3 DNA is TGCGCCAGCAGCCCCCTAGCCCCAGGCAAGAGATACACCTTC. This encodes CASSPLAPGKRYTF. Drawing the rest from reference TRBV5-1 and TRBJ1-2, the complete variable domain is KAGVTQTPRYLIKTRGQQVTLSCSPISGHRSVSWYQQTPGQGLQFLFEYFSETQRNKGNFPGRFSGRQFSNSRSEMNVSTLELGDSALYLCASSPLAPGKRYTFGSGTRLTVV.

A remark on this clone: This could be a read error, since a much larger clone is one nucleotide away. The missing conserved phenylalanine or tryptophan at the end of this CDR3 makes a read error likely. The rearrangement joins TRBV13 to TRBJ2-7, with 7 bases fitting TRBD2. The V gene end was trimmed by 6 bases and the J gene end by 6 bases; junction bases not matched to a gene: 5. Per germline, CDR1 PRHDT and CDR2 FYEKMQ (reference sequence). The CDR3 has 12 amino acids. The CDR3 DNA reads as TGTGCCAGCAGTCGTAGCGGGTTCGAGCAGTACCCC. Amino acids: CASSRSGFEQYP.

This clone was observed at least ten times. This chain links TRBV5-1 with TRBJ2-3; D is undetermined. The CDR3 contains 15 residues. CDR1 is SGHRS, CDR2 YFSETQ, per germline. The V and J ends lost 0 bases and 2 bases respectively, with 10 bases between them. The CDR3 reads CASSLEGQYTDTQYF. CDR3 in DNA: TGCGCCAGCAGCTTGGAAGGCCAATACACAGATACGCAGTATTTT.

This clone has a count of ten or more. This sequence joins TRBV19 and TRBJ1-2, with a tentative D call TRBD1 (5 bases). Germline V gene sequence: CDR1 LNHDA, CDR2 SQIVND (reference sequence). Trimming removed 7 bases from V and 8 bases from J, with 17 bases in between. This CDR3 has 13 amino acids. The CDR3 reads CASTPNGGDGYTF. The CDR3 DNA reads TGTGCCAGTACTCCCAACGGGGGGGACGGCTACACCTTC.

In its sample, this clone was seen many times. The same CDR3 arises from other DNA sequences in this sample as well. V and J are TRBV29-1 and TRBJ2-1; TRBD2 agrees at 10 bases. This CDR3 has 14 amino acids. CDR1 is SQVTM and CDR2 is ANQGSEA in the germline V gene. Trimming cost V 7 bases and J 2 bases; bases outside gene matches: 5. The CDR3 reads CSAVAGGAYNEQFF. The CDR3 bases are TGCAGCGCGGTAGCGGGGGGCGCCTACAATGAGCAGTTCTTC.

At least ten counts were recorded for this clone. The chain has TRBV28 and TRBJ1-2; D perhaps matches TRBD1 (6 bases). The V gene's germline CDR1 is MDHEN and CDR2 SYDVKM. V lost 3 bases and J lost 5, with 16 bases in between. The CDR3 is 15 residues long. CDR3 nucleotide sequence: TGTGCCAGCAGTTTGACAGGAACATTCCGGTATGGCTACACCTTC. Protein sequence: CASSLTGTFRYGYTF.